This TCR beta chain is from a study of blood T cells in healthy people across ages. The CDR3 sequence is 13 residues long. Germline assignment: CDR1 MGHDK and CDR2 SYGVNS. Primed by a sample-barcoded 5' primer and a J-beta primer mix, a second PCR proceeded for about 6 to 11 cycles. Carrying 12 random nucleotides, a template-switch adaptor labeled each individual cDNA molecule. TCRdb itself ran the 5' RACE reads through MiXCR, one entry per CDR3 protein. The repertoire holds some 710,000 distinct CDR3 sequences, with roughly 46% as singletons. This clonotype was obtained from an elderly man in good health. This sequence joins TRBV25-1 and TRBJ2-7, with D hard to call. The J call may be wrong; the DNA end is better matched by TRBJ2-5. Material for sequencing was blood. CDR3 sequence reads: CASSVTDMETQYF. The CDR3, as DNA: TGTGCCAGCAGTGTTACCGACATGGAGACCCAGTACTTC.